The sequence of this T cell receptor (beta chain) was determined in a study of cytomegalovirus exposure and HLA in healthy donors. Study summary: The 95 million to 120 million unique TCR beta sequences, from around 200 million T cells, were found by an earlier analysis. Study outcomes and limitations: The Asian-associated ancestry cluster reportedly had fewer N-insertions than the approximately 700-donor mean in a later analysis. When a later analysis compared HLA-associated TCR beta chains with equally common others, the HLA-associated chains turned out to be more clonally expanded and to have lower generation probabilities.

As concerns this clone: Its antigen is as yet unknown.

PCR employed 60 Vbeta and 13 Jbeta primers. Sequenced by immunoSEQ multiplex PCR; TCRdb stores in-frame clones only, minus some. This table holds over 120,000 clones, about 71% found once. CDR3 length: 15 amino acids. Germline loops: CDR1 MNHNY, CDR2 SVGAGI (reference sequence). V lost 6 bases to trimming and J lost 6 bases; unmatched junction nucleotides: 8. The sequence derives from a woman aged 60-75 years in good health and CMV-seropositive. The chain recombines TRBV6-6 with TRBJ1-5; 10 bases map to TRBD1. Sequencing used PBMCs. The CDR3 nucleotides are TGTGCCAGCAGGCTTACGGGACAGGGGAGTCAGCCCCAGCATTTT. Its translation: CASRLTGQGSQPQHF.